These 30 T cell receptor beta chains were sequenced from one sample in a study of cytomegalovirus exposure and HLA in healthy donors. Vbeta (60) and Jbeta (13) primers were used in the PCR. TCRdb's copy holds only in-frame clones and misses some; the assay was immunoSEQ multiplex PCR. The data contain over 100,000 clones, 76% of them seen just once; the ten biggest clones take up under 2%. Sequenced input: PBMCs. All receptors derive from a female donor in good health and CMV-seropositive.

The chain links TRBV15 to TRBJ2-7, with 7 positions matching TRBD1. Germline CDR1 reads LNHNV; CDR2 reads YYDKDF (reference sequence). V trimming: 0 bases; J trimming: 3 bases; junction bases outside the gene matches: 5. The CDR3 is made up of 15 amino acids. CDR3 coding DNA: TGTGCCACCAGCAGAGACCACGGACAGGTCTACGAGCAGTACTTC. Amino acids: CATSRDHGQVYEQYF.

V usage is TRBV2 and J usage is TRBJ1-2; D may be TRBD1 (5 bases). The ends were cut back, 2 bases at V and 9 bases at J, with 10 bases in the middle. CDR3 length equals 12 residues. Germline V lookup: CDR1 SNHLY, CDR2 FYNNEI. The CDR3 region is CASSEQGLSYTF. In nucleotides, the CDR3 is TGTGCCAGCAGTGAACAGGGTTTAAGCTACACCTTC.

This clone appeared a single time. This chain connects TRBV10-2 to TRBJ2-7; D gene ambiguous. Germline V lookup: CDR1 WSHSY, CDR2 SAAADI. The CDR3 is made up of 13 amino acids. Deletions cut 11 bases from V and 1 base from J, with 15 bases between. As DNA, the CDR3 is TGCGCCGCCCAAGAAGGAGTATCCTACGAGCAGTACTTC. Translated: CAAQEGVSYEQYF.

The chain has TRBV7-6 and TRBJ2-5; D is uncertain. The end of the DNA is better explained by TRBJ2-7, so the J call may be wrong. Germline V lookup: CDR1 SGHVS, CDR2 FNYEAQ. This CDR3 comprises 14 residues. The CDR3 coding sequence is TGTGCCAGCAGTGACCCTGACGGCAGGTACGAGCAGTACTTC. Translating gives CASSDPDGRYEQYF.

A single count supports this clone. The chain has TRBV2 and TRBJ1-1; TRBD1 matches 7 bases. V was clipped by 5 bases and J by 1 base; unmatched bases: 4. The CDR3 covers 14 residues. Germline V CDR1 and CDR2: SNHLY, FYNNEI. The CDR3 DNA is TGTGCCAGCAGTCGGACAGGAACGAACACTGAAGCTTTCTTT. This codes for CASSRTGTNTEAFF. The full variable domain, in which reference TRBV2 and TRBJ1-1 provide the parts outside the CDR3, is EPEVTQTPSHQVTQMGQEVILRCVPISNHLYFYWYRQILGQKVEFLVSFYNNEISEKSEIFDDQFSVERPDGSNFTLKIRSTKLEDSAMYFCASSRTGTNTEAFFGQGTRLTVV.

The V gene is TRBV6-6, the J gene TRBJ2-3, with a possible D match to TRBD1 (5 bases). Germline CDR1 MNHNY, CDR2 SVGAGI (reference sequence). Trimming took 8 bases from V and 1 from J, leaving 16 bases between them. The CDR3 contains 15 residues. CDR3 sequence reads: CASLLRQGGTDTQYF. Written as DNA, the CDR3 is TGTGCCAGCCTCCTTCGGCAAGGGGGCACAGATACGCAGTATTTT.

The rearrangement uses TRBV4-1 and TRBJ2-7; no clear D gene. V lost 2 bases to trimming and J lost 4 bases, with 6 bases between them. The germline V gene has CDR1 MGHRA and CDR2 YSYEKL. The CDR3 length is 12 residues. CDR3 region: CASSQSRYEQYF. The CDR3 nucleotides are TGCGCCAGCAGCCAATCCCGTTACGAGCAGTACTTC.

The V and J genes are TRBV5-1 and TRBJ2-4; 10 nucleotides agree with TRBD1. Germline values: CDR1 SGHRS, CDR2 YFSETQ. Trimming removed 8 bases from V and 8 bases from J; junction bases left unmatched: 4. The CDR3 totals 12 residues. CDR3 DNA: TGCGCCAGGGGGACAGGGGTCCACATTCAGTACTTC. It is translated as CARGTGVHIQYF.

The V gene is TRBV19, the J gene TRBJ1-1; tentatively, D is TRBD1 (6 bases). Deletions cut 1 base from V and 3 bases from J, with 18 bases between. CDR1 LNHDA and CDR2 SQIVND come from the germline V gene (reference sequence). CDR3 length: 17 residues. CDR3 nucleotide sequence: TGTGCCAGTAGTATAGGTCACAGGGTAGGTAGGGACACTGAAGCTTTCTTT. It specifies CASSIGHRVGRDTEAFF.

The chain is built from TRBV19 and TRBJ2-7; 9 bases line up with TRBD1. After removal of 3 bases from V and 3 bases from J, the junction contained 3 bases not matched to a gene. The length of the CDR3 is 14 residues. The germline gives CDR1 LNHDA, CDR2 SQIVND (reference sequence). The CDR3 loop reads CASSMMGQGYEQYF. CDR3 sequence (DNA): TGTGCCAGTAGTATGATGGGACAGGGCTACGAGCAGTACTTC.

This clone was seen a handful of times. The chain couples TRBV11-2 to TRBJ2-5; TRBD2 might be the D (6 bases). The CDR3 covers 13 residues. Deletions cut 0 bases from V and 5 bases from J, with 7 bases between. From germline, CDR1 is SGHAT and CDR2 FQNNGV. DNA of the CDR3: TGTGCCAGCAGCTTAGATGGAGGGGAGACCCAGTACTTC. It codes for CASSLDGGETQYF.

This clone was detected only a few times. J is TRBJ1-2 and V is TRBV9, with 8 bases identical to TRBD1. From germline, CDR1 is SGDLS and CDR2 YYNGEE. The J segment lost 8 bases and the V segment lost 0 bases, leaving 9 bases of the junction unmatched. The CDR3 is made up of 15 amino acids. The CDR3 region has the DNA TGTGCCAGCAGCGTAGCTTACAGGGGGGGATACGGCTACACCTTC. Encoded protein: CASSVAYRGGYGYTF.

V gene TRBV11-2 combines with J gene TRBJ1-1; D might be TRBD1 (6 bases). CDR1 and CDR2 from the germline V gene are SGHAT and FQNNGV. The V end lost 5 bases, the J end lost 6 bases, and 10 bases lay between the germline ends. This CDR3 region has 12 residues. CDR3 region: CASSRQVSEAFF. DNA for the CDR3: TGTGCCAGCAGCCGACAGGTATCTGAAGCTTTCTTT.

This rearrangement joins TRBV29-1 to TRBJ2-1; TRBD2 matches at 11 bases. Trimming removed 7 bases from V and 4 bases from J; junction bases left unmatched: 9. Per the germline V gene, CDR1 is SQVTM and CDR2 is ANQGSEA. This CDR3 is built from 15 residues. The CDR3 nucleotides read TGCAGCGGATCCGGGACTAGCGGCAATTACAATGAGCAGTTCTTC. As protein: CSGSGTSGNYNEQFF.

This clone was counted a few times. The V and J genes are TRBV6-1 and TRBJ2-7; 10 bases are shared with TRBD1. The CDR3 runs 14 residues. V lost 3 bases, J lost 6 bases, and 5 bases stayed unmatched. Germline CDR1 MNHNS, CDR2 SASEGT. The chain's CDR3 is CASSEGQGIFEQYF. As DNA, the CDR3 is TGTGCCAGCAGTGAGGGACAGGGGATTTTCGAGCAGTACTTC.

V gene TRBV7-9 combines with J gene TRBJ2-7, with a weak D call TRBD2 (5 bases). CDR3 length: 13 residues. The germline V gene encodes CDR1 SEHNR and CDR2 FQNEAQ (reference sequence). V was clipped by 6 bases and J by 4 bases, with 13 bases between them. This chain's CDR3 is CASSHFGVYEQYF. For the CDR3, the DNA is TGTGCCAGCAGTCATTTCGGGGTGTACGAGCAGTACTTC.

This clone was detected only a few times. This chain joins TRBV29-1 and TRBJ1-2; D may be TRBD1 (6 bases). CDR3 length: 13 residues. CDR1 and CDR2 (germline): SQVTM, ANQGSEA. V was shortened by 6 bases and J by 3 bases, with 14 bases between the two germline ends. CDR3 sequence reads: CSVETGRYYGYTF. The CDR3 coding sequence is TGCAGCGTAGAGACAGGCCGGTACTATGGCTACACCTTC.

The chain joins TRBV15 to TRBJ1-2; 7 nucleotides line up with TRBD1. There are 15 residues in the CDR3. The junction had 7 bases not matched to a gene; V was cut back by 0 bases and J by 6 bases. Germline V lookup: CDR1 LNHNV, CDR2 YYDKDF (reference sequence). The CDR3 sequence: CATSREQGTGDGYTF. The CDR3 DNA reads TGTGCCACCAGCAGAGAGCAGGGCACAGGGGATGGCTACACCTTC.

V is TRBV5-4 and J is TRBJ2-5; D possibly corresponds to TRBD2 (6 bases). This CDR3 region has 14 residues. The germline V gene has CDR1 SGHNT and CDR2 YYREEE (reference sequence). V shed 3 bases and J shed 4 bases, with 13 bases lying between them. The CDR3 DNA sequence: TGTGCCAGCAGCTCCTTAGCGGAGAGAGAGACCCAGTACTTC. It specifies CASSSLAERETQYF.

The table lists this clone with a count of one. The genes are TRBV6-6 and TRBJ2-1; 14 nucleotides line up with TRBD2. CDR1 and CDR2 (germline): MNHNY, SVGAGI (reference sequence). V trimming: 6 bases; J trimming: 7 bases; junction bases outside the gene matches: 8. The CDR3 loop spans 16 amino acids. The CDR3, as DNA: TGTGCCAGCAGGCCAATGACTAGCGGGAGGGCTAATGAGCAGTTCTTC. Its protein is CASRPMTSGRANEQFF.

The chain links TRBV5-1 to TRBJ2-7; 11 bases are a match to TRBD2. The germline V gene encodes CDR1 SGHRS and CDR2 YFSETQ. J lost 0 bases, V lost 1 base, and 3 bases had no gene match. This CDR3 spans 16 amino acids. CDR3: CASSLLTSGTSYEQYF. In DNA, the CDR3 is TGCGCCAGCAGCTTGTTGACTAGCGGGACCTCCTACGAGCAGTACTTC.

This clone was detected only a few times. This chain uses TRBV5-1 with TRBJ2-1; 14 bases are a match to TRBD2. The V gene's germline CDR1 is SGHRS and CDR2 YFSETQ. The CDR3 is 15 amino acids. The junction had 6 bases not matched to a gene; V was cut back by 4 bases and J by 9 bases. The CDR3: CASSPGLAGVSEQFF. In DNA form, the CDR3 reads TGCGCCAGCAGCCCGGGACTAGCGGGAGTGAGTGAGCAGTTCTTC.

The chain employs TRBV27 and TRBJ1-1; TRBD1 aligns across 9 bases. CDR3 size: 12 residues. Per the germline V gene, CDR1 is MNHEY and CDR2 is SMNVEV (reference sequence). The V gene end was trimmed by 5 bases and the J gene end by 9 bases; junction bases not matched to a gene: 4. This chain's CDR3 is CASSQQGAKAFF. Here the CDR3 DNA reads TGTGCCAGCAGTCAACAGGGGGCCAAAGCTTTCTTT.

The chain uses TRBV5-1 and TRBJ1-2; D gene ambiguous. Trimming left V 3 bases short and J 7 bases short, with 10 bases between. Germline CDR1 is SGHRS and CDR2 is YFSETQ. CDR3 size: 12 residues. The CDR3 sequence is CASSYSLPGYTF. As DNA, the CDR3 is TGCGCCAGCAGCTACAGCCTTCCTGGCTACACCTTC.

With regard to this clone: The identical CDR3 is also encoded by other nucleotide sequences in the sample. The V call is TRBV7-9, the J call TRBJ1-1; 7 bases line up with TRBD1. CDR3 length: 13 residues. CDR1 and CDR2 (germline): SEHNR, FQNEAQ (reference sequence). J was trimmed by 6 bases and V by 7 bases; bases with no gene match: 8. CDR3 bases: TGTGCCAGCACCTTGACAGGGATGGCTGAAGCTTTCTTT. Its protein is CASTLTGMAEAFF.

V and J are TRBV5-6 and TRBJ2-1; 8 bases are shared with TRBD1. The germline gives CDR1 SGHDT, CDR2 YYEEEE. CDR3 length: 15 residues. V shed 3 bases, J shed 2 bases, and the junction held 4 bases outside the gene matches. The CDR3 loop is CASSSRGPAYNEQFF. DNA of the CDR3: TGTGCCAGCAGCTCCAGGGGGCCCGCCTACAATGAGCAGTTCTTC.

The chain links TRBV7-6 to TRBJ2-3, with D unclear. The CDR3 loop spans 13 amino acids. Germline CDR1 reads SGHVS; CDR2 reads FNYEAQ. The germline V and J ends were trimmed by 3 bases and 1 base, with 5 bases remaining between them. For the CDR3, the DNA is TGTGCCAGCAGCTTCCAGGGCACAGATACGCAGTATTTT. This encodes CASSFQGTDTQYF.

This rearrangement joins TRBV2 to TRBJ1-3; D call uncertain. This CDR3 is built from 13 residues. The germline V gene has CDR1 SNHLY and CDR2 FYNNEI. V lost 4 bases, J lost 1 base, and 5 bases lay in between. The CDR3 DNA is TGTGCCAGCAGTGCACAATCTGGAAACACCATATATTTT. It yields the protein CASSAQSGNTIYF.

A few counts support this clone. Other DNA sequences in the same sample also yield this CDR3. As DNA, the CDR3 is TGTGCCAGCAGCTTAGGGCAGGGTTTTGGCTACACCTTC. It translates to CASSLGQGFGYTF. J is TRBJ1-2 and V is TRBV7-9, with TRBD1 as a possible D gene (5 bases). The CDR3 contains 13 residues. Germline CDR1 and CDR2: SEHNR and FQNEAQ (reference sequence). Trimming pared 1 base from V and 7 bases from J, leaving 10 bases between.

Here the CDR3 reads CASRTSGVTDTQYF. CDR3 coding DNA: TGTGCCAGCAGGACTAGCGGGGTTACAGATACGCAGTATTTT. This chain connects TRBV27 to TRBJ2-3, with TRBD2 identical over 11 bases. Germline V gives CDR1 MNHEY, CDR2 SMNVEV (reference sequence). The CDR3 extends over 14 amino acids. V dropped 6 bases and J dropped 3; count of bases not matched to a gene: 2.